Listed below are T cell receptor beta chains from one sample, sequenced in a study of cytomegalovirus exposure and HLA in healthy donors. This table comes from immunoSEQ multiplex PCR, and its TCRdb copy is limited to in-frame clones, with some not included. Of just under 150,000 clones in the sample, around 90% are singletons; the top ten hold 4.5%. Sequences were obtained from PBMCs. The source is a man aged 18 to 30 in good health and CMV-seropositive. Both conserved end residues are part of each CDR3. Fields, in order: J gene, D gene, clone size, V gene, CDR3 DNA, CDR3 protein. The D gene is left open where the match is weak. The size entry is marked missing in some rows and otherwise reads once, few, many or a size class.

J gene: TRBJ1-1; D gene: TRBD1; clone size: .; V gene: TRBV29-1; CDR3 DNA: TGCAGCGTTGGTGAGGACAGGGGGTTCACTGAAGCTTTCTTT; CDR3 protein: CSVGEDRGFTEAFF
J gene: TRBJ2-5; D gene: TRBD1; clone size: .; V gene: TRBV29-1; CDR3 DNA: TGCAGCGGCAGGACAGGGCAAAATACCCAGTACTTC; CDR3 protein: CSGRTGQNTQYF
J gene: TRBJ2-1; D gene: .; clone size: .; V gene: TRBV4-1; CDR3 DNA: TGCGCCAGCAGCCAAGAGGGCAGGGCGGATGAGCAGTTCTTC; CDR3 protein: CASSQEGRADEQFF
J gene: TRBJ2-7; D gene: .; clone size: .; V gene: TRBV4-2; CDR3 DNA: TGTGCCAGCAGCCAAGACGGAGCGGGCCAGCCTAGCGAGCAGTACTTC; CDR3 protein: CASSQDGAGQPSEQYF
J gene: TRBJ2-1; D gene: .; clone size: .; V gene: TRBV5-6; CDR3 DNA: TGTGCCAGCAGCTTGGGGCCCTCTCGTGAGCAGTTCTTC; CDR3 protein: CASSLGPSREQFF
J gene: TRBJ1-1; D gene: .; clone size: once; V gene: TRBV5-1; CDR3 DNA: TGCGCCAGCAGCTTGGACTTGAACACTGAAGCTTTCTTT; CDR3 protein: CASSLDLNTEAFF
J gene: TRBJ1-1; D gene: TRBD1; clone size: .; V gene: TRBV6-1; CDR3 DNA: TGTGCCAGCAGTACCGGGACAGGGGGCGCTTCTGAAGCTTTCTTT; CDR3 protein: CASSTGTGGASEAFF
J gene: TRBJ2-1; D gene: TRBD2; clone size: .; V gene: TRBV6-4; CDR3 DNA: TGTGCCAGCAGCGGACTAGCGGGAGGGGGTTGGAATGAGCAGTTCTTC; CDR3 protein: CASSGLAGGGWNEQFF
J gene: TRBJ2-1; D gene: TRBD2; clone size: .; V gene: TRBV4-1; CDR3 DNA: TGCGCCAGCAGCCAAGTGGGACTACTTAATGAGCAGTTCTTC; CDR3 protein: CASSQVGLLNEQFF
J gene: TRBJ1-3; D gene: .; clone size: .; V gene: TRBV7-9; CDR3 DNA: TGTGCCAGCAGCTCAATGGCAGGGTACGGAAACACCATATATTTT; CDR3 protein: CASSSMAGYGNTIYF
J gene: TRBJ1-2; D gene: .; clone size: once; V gene: TRBV7-8; CDR3 DNA: TGTGCCAGCAGCGCGCCACAGGGTGGCTATGGCTACACCTTC; CDR3 protein: CASSAPQGGYGYTF
J gene: TRBJ2-7; D gene: TRBD2; clone size: .; V gene: TRBV14; CDR3 DNA: TGTGCCAGCCGAACTAGCGGGAGCTACGAGCAGTACTTC; CDR3 protein: CASRTSGSYEQYF
J gene: TRBJ1-1; D gene: .; clone size: .; V gene: TRBV5-1; CDR3 DNA: TGCGCCAGCAGCGGGCAATCTTCGAGCACTGAAGCTTTCTTT; CDR3 protein: CASSGQSSSTEAFF
J gene: TRBJ1-2; D gene: .; clone size: .; V gene: TRBV28; CDR3 DNA: TGTGCCAGCAGTCAACAGGGACCTGGAGGCTACACCTTC; CDR3 protein: CASSQQGPGGYTF
J gene: TRBJ1-5; D gene: .; clone size: .; V gene: TRBV2; CDR3 DNA: TGTGCCAGCACTGAGGGGCAGTTCAATCAGCCCCAGCATTTT; CDR3 protein: CASTEGQFNQPQHF
J gene: TRBJ2-5; D gene: TRBD1; clone size: .; V gene: TRBV7-9; CDR3 DNA: TGTGCCAGCAGCTTAGTGAGCGGAACAGGGGGGGAGACCCAGTACTTC; CDR3 protein: CASSLVSGTGGETQYF
J gene: TRBJ1-2; D gene: TRBD1; clone size: .; V gene: TRBV6-4; CDR3 DNA: TGTGCCAGCAGTCCGTCGGGACAGATCTATGGCTACACCTTC; CDR3 protein: CASSPSGQIYGYTF
J gene: TRBJ1-5; D gene: .; clone size: .; V gene: TRBV4-2; CDR3 DNA: TGTGCCAGCAGCCAAGATATTGGCAGGGCCGATCAGCCCCAGCATTTT; CDR3 protein: CASSQDIGRADQPQHF
J gene: TRBJ1-2; D gene: .; clone size: .; V gene: TRBV7-9; CDR3 DNA: TGTGCCAGCAGCTTAGGCGGCAGATGGTATGGCTACACCTTC; CDR3 protein: CASSLGGRWYGYTF
J gene: TRBJ1-1; D gene: TRBD1; clone size: .; V gene: TRBV5-4; CDR3 DNA: TGTGCCAGCAGCTACAGGGGGCATATTGGCACTGAAGCTTTCTTT; CDR3 protein: CASSYRGHIGTEAFF